The 2 T cell receptor beta chains in this list originate from one sample, sequenced in a study of T-cell reconstitution after alpha-beta-depleted transplantation in children. Construction of the TCRbeta library involved unique molecular identifiers. TCRdb passed the PCR reads through MiXCR, listing each CDR3 protein once. The sample contains 500,000 to 600,000 distinct CDR3 sequences, about 30% of which appear only once. This sample comprised PBMCs from the stem cell graft donor, obtained from the stem cell graft. All receptors come from a human donor who donated a stem cell graft to a child with aplastic anemia.

The chain has TRBV7-9 and TRBJ1-1, with a tentative D call TRBD1 (5 bases). Germline CDR1 reads SEHNR; CDR2 reads FQNEAQ (reference sequence). The CDR3 runs 13 residues. V gave up 10 bases and J gave up 0 bases, with 12 bases separating them. The CDR3, as DNA: TGTGCCACCGGGGCAGCCATGAACACTGAAGCTTTCTTT. Translating it yields CATGAAMNTEAFF.

The sample holds many counts of this clonotype. The chain has TRBV25-1 and TRBJ2-5, with 8 bases matching TRBD2. With 2 bases clipped from V and 5 bases from J, the junction kept 7 bases outside the gene matches. Per the germline V gene, CDR1 is MGHDK and CDR2 is SYGVNS. The CDR3 is 15 residues long. The CDR3 here is CASSEPGGPGETQYF. In DNA form, the CDR3 reads TGTGCCAGCAGTGAACCGGGAGGGCCCGGTGAGACCCAGTACTTC. Complete variable domain (other parts from reference TRBV25-1 and TRBJ2-5): EADIYQTPRYLVIGTGKKITLECSQTMGHDKMYWYQQDPGMELHLIHYSYGVNSTEKGDLSSESTVSRIRTEHFPLTLESARPSHTSQYLCASSEPGGPGETQYFGPGTRLLVL.